This T cell receptor beta chain is drawn from a study of response to subunit inactivated influenza vaccine (dated by TCRdb to the late 2010s). Describing the broader study: Deep quantitative profiling of the T cell receptor repertoire was used in the study to follow responses to a trivalent subunit inactivated influenza vaccine. Summary of the overall study and its limitations: It was suggested by the authors that each seasonal influenza vaccination may recruit only a limited number of new T cells.

From its cysteine to its phenylalanine, the CDR3 spans 13 amino acids. The DNA shown is the 39-base CDR3, in frame from base 1. The germline V gene (reference sequence) supplies CDR1 DFQATT and CDR2 SNEGSKA. At the junction V is shortened by 6 bases and J by 4 bases; bases outside the gene matches: 7. Preparation of the library involved RT-PCR. Instrument on record: Illumina HiSeq 2500. TCRdb itself trimmed the public reads at Q25 with fastp, ran MiXCR and retained productive beta chains. CDR3 protein sequences are deduplicated, and each keeps its most common genes and DNA. The sample table lists about 570,000 distinct CDR3 sequences, about 10% of them with a count of one. The ten largest clones add up to about 11% of the sample. About this clonotype itself: Its antigen remains unidentified. No much larger clone exists at a distance of one base, and base qualities are not known.

These data were likewise used in another study, on T cells expressing NK-cell markers. Per the second study: The TCR beta cDNA libraries were made using 5'RACE template switching, a step that added both a universal primer site and unique molecular identifiers. In sorted CD3+CD56+NKG2C+, CD3+CD56+NKG2C- and CD3+CD56-NKG2C+ T-cell subsets from eight or nine donors, TCR beta-chain repertoires were profiled. Of the eight sequenced donors, seven were found to be HCMV-seropositive and one was found to be HCMV-seronegative. In several experiments an anti-gammadeltaTCR antibody was added to restrict sorting to alphabetaTCR-expressing T cells. For roughly six donors, the dominant CD3+CD56+NKG2C+ clonotypes were among the top 10 CD8+ clonotypes and accounted for roughly 1.0-7.5% of CD8+ T cells. Those dominant clonotypes were again the most abundant among CD3+CD56-NKG2C+ cells in a few donors, at about 25-65%. Whether the expanded NKG2C-expressing T cell clones were specific for HCMV antigens remained unclear. The study sequenced eight donors, all healthy volunteers chosen at random: three men and five women. HCMV serostatus was determined by detecting HCMV-specific IgG in serum with a commercial ELISA kit. Ficoll density gradient centrifugation was used to isolate peripheral blood mononuclear cells from blood. For about 6 donors, bulk peripheral blood T-cell repertoires were additionally sequenced from unsorted PBMC. cDNA synthesis was primed from the TCR beta constant segment, followed by two successive PCR amplification steps. The libraries were sequenced on Illumina HiSeq 2000/2500, MiSeq or NextSeq, producing 2 x 150 bp reads. Reads were demultiplexed and grouped by UMI with MIGEC, and clonotypes were assembled and quantified with MiTCR. To exclude erroneous sequences, only TCR cDNA sequences supported by at least two reads were retained. Downstream repertoire analysis used the tcR package, and clonotypes were matched across fractions by CDR3 nucleotide sequence plus V segment. Antigen specificity was annotated against VDJdb with VDJmatch, allowing one amino acid substitution in CDR3.

Recombination joined TRBV20-1 with TRBJ2-7; TRBD2 aligns with 9 central bases. The material was PBMCs from blood, obtained on the day of vaccination. This clonotype was sampled from a man aged 50 or older who received an inactivated influenza vaccine. Donor details come from another sample of the same person, matched by shared clones. Here the CDR3 is given as CSASSSGRYEQYF. The nucleotides read TGCAGTGCGAGTTCCAGCGGGAGGTACGAGCAGTACTTC.